This T cell receptor beta chain was profiled in a study of T-cell memory formation after mild COVID-19. This clonotype was recorded many times. There are 17 residues in the CDR3. Germline V CDR1 and CDR2: MNHEY, SMNVEV (reference sequence). V gave up 6 bases and J gave up 3 bases; unmatched junction bases: 12. TCRdb re-called the 5' RACE reads through MiXCR, storing one row per CDR3 protein. The profile covers about half a million distinct CDR3 sequences, with 15% to 20% appearing a single time and roughly 12% taken by the ten largest. This TCR came from an adult woman who had mild COVID-19 (a few samples of this study predate the infection). Cell type and time point are not known. The sequencing sample was made of PBMCs or a T cell subset sorted from them (not recorded which). The chain couples TRBV27 to TRBJ1-5, with 9 bases that match TRBD1. CDR3 amino acids: CASRPSPRTGDNQPQHF. CDR3 DNA: TGTGCCAGCAGGCCCTCGCCCCGGACAGGGGACAATCAGCCCCAGCATTTT.